This TCR beta chain was profiled in a study of blood T cell repertoires in COVID-19. Across the study: Samples came from the United States, Italy and Spain, spanning acute and convalescent COVID-19. Sample material is recorded as cDNA or gDNA derived from T cells, B-cell-depleted T cells, or PBMCs.

In the source study's methods: The authors estimated nucleated cell counts from reference gene primer amplification. Generated by immunoSEQ multiplex PCR, the TCRdb table keeps only in-frame clones and is missing some. Clone size and V and J calls were adopted from that table, with D and trimming inferred from the DNA. The sample includes 300,000 to 450,000 clones, around 87% of them seen just once. Seattle enrolled patients during active infection and tracked them longitudinally. The germline V gene encodes CDR1 SGHVS and CDR2 FQNEAQ. With 1 base clipped from V and 7 bases from J, the junction kept 5 bases outside the gene matches. The CDR3 covers 15 residues.

Sequencing input: peripheral blood. The J gene is TRBJ2-1, the V gene TRBV7-8, with 9 bases that match TRBD2. This TCR was sampled from a woman aged 30 to 39 with COVID-19, enrolled during active disease. The CDR3 sequence: CASSLVAGEGNEQFF. CDR3 bases: TGTGCCAGCAGCTTAGTAGCGGGAGAAGGAAATGAGCAGTTCTTC. Drawing the rest from reference TRBV7-8 and TRBJ2-1, the complete variable domain is GAGVSQSPRYKVAKRGQDVALRCDPISGHVSLFWYQQALGQGPEFLTYFQNEAQLDKSGLPSDRFFAERPEGSVSTLKIQRTQQEDSAVYLCASSLVAGEGNEQFFGPGTRLTVL.